The 8 T cell receptor beta chains below all came from one sample that was sequenced in a study of blood T cells in healthy people across ages. A second PCR of about 7 to 12 cycles used a sample-barcoded 5' primer and a J-beta primer mix. TCRdb analysed the 5' RACE reads with MiXCR anew, one entry per CDR3 protein. Of over 1,500,000 distinct CDR3 sequences in the sample, about 39% were seen once. The sequenced sample was blood. These receptors were taken from a human donor in good health.

This clonotype was counted only a few times. The CDR3 sequence is CASSFFGGRVETQYF. The CDR3 nucleotides read TGTGCCAGCAGCTTTTTCGGCGGGAGAGTAGAGACCCAGTACTTC. The rearrangement links TRBV7-2 to TRBJ2-5, with TRBD2 identical over 7 bases. V dropped 3 bases and J dropped 4; count of bases not matched to a gene: 8. The CDR3 contains 15 residues. CDR1 SGHTA and CDR2 FQGNSA come from the germline V gene. The complete variable domain, with remaining parts taken from reference TRBV7-2 and TRBJ2-5, reads GAGVSQSPSNKVTEKGKDVELRCDPISGHTALYWYRQSLGQGLEFLIYFQGNSAPDKSGLPSDRFSAERTGGSVSTLTIQRTQQEDSAVYLCASSFFGGRVETQYFGPGTRLLVL.

The chain uses TRBV7-9 and TRBJ1-2, with a tentative D call TRBD1 (5 bases). V was pared by 3 bases and J by 8 bases, with 22 bases between. Germline V gene lookup returns CDR1 SEHNR and CDR2 FQNEAQ (reference sequence). The CDR3 loop spans 16 amino acids. The CDR3 DNA is TGTGCCAGCAGCTTTGGAGGGCAGGGTCGGGATAGCGGCTACACCTTC. Its translation is CASSFGGQGRDSGYTF.

Note on this clonotype: This may arise from a read error, as a much more abundant clone is one base away. This chain joins TRBV6-5 and TRBJ2-4; D is unclear. Gene TRBJ2-7 matches the end of the DNA better, so the J call may be wrong. In germline, CDR1 is MNHEY, CDR2 SVGAGI. The CDR3 runs to 13 residues. The CDR3: CAGSYSRNYEQYF. CDR3 DNA sequence: TGTGCCGGCAGTTACTCGCGCAACTACGAGCAGTACTTC.

The V gene is TRBV29-1, the J gene TRBJ2-1; 7 bases align to TRBD1. V gave up 4 bases and J gave up 2 bases; unmatched junction bases: 5. CDR1 and CDR2 from the germline V gene are SQVTM and ANQGSEA. This CDR3 spans 14 amino acids. CDR3 sequence: CSVVETGTYNEQFF. CDR3 bases: TGCAGCGTTGTTGAGACAGGGACCTACAATGAGCAGTTCTTC.

With regard to this clonotype: The junction departs from the called germline gene at one end, perhaps through a read error. The chain employs TRBV12-5 and TRBJ2-1; perhaps TRBD2 as D (7 bases). The CDR3 consists of 21 residues. Germline CDR1 is LGHNT and CDR2 is FRNRAP. Here the CDR3 reads CAGGLVFKAGDTQPDDNEQFF. CDR3 DNA: TGTGCTGGTGGTTTGGTATTTAAGGCGGGGGACACCCAGCCGGATGACAATGAGCAGTTCTTC.

This clonotype showed up just a few times. The J gene is TRBJ1-4, the V gene TRBV5-1; D gene ambiguous. The CDR3 runs 15 residues. V was pared by 0 bases and J by 7 bases, with 13 bases between. The germline CDR1 and CDR2 sequences are SGHRS and YFSETQ. The CDR3 loop is CASSLDVGMGEKLFF. CDR3 nucleotide sequence: TGCGCCAGCAGCTTGGACGTTGGAATGGGTGAAAAACTGTTTTTT.

This chain joins TRBV7-9 and TRBJ1-4; D gene unclear. The germline gives CDR1 SEHNR, CDR2 FQNEAQ (reference sequence). Trimming took 1 base from V and 4 from J, leaving 10 bases between them. The CDR3 is 15 amino acids. The CDR3 DNA follows: TGTGCCAGCAGCTTAGGAGGCAGAATTAATGAAAAACTGTTTTTT. Its translation is CASSLGGRINEKLFF.

CDR3 sequence: CSVEDLTGTNVLTF. CDR3 nucleotide sequence: TGCAGCGTTGAAGATCTAACAGGGACCAACGTCCTGACTTTC. This chain connects TRBV29-1 to TRBJ2-6; D might be TRBD1 (6 bases). V gave up 0 bases and J gave up 8 bases, with 11 bases separating them. Looked up from germline, CDR1 is SQVTM and CDR2 is ANQGSEA. The CDR3 runs 14 residues.